These T cell receptor beta chains were read from a single sample in a study of response to subunit inactivated influenza vaccine. TCRdb reanalysed the RT-PCR reads using MiXCR and keeps one entry per CDR3 protein. Among around 490,000 distinct CDR3 sequences, approximately 7.6% were seen once, and the ten largest hold roughly 13%. This sample comprised PBMCs from blood, obtained less than 30 months after vaccination. Receptor source: a man in his fifties or sixties who received an inactivated influenza vaccine. Both conserved end residues are part of each CDR3. Fields, in order: V gene, D gene, clone size, J gene, CDR3 protein, CDR3 DNA. The D gene is left open where the match is weak. Some rows mark clone size as missing; the rest say once, few, many or name a class of expanded clone.

TRBV5-5,NA,few,TRBJ2-1,CASSFRVAGEYNEQFF,TGTGCCAGCAGCTTCCGGGTCGCCGGGGAATACAATGAGCAGTTCTTC
TRBV6-1,NA,NA,TRBJ1-1,CASRVARVNTEAFF,TGTGCCAGCAGAGTTGCGAGGGTGAACACTGAAGCTTTCTTT
TRBV6-2/TRBV6-3,NA,once,TRBJ2-2,CASSRSGQILILKNTGELFF,TGTGCCAGCAGCCGATCCGGACAGATATTAATTTTAAAGAACACCGGGGAGCTGTTTTTT
TRBV14,NA,NA,TRBJ2-7,CASSQARYEQYF,TGTGCCAGCAGCCAAGCCCGATACGAGCAGTACTTC
TRBV7-6,TRBD2,few,TRBJ2-3,CASSLAGVATDTQYF,TGTGCCAGCTCTCTAGCGGGAGTTGCCACAGATACGCAGTATTTT
TRBV3-1,NA,NA,TRBJ2-3,CASSRGLTPADTQYF,TGTGCCAGCAGCCGGGGCCTAACCCCCGCAGATACGCAGTATTTT
TRBV7-9,NA,few,TRBJ1-6,CASSLESGRGNSPLHF,TGTGCCAGCAGCTTAGAGTCCGGGAGAGGGAATTCACCCCTCCACTTT
TRBV5-1,TRBD1,NA,TRBJ2-7,CASSLDRGVSYEQYF,TGCGCCAGCAGCTTGGACAGGGGGGTTTCCTACGAGCAGTACTTC
TRBV3-1,TRBD2,many,TRBJ2-2,CASSRVAGDTGELFF,TGTGCCAGCAGCCGGGTAGCGGGAGATACCGGGGAGCTGTTTTTT
TRBV11-2,NA,many,TRBJ1-5,CASSLDFGARGQPQHF,TGTGCCAGCAGCTTAGACTTCGGGGCCCGAGGTCAGCCCCAGCATTTT
TRBV4-2,NA,many,TRBJ2-5,CASSQDRDGPETQYF,TGTGCCAGCAGCCAAGATCGGGACGGGCCAGAGACCCAGTACTTC
TRBV19,NA,few,TRBJ2-1,CASSRNWGDDEQFF,TGTGCCAGTAGTCGGAATTGGGGTGACGATGAGCAGTTCTTC
TRBV7-8,NA,many,TRBJ2-1,CASSALAPYNEQFF,TGTGCCAGCAGCGCCCTAGCGCCCTACAATGAGCAGTTCTTC
TRBV20-1,NA,NA,TRBJ2-5,CSAQLGIRETQYF,TGCAGTGCCCAGTTGGGGATCCGGGAGACCCAGTACTTC
TRBV18,TRBD1,NA,TRBJ2-1,CASSGGQGAAYEQFF,TGTGCCAGCTCAGGAGGACAGGGGGCTGCGTATGAGCAGTTCTTC
TRBV7-2,TRBD2,NA,TRBJ2-4,CASSLVGGEENIQYF,TGTGCCAGCAGCTTAGTGGGAGGGGAGGAAAACATTCAGTACTTC
TRBV7-6,NA,NA,TRBJ1-4,CASRGSLGGANEKLFF,TGTGCCAGTCGGGGATCTCTGGGGGGAGCTAATGAAAAACTGTTTTTT
TRBV20-1,TRBD2,NA,TRBJ2-1,CSARLLLAGGDEQFF,TGCAGTGCTAGATTATTGCTAGCGGGAGGGGATGAGCAGTTCTTC
TRBV20-1,NA,many,TRBJ1-5,CSARTDSNQPQHF,TGCAGTGCCCGGACGGATAGCAATCAGCCCCAGCATTTT
TRBV15,TRBD2,many,TRBJ2-1,CATRSSPGLATYSWNEQFF,TGTGCCACCCGAAGCTCACCCGGACTAGCGACTTACTCGTGGAATGAGCAGTTCTTC
TRBV28,TRBD2,few,TRBJ2-3,CASRLAGVSTQYF,TGTGCCAGCAGACTAGCGGGAGTCTCAACGCAGTATTTT
TRBV7-9,NA,many,TRBJ2-7,CASSKRETYEQYF,TGTGCCAGCAGCAAACGGGAAACCTACGAGCAGTACTTC
TRBV28,TRBD1,NA,TRBJ1-4,CASSRLDRSNEKLFF,TGTGCCAGCAGCCGATTGGACAGGTCTAATGAAAAACTGTTTTTT
TRBV10-3,NA,many,TRBJ1-3,CAITSGSGTGNTIYF,TGTGCCATCACTTCTGGATCGGGGACTGGAAACACCATATATTTT
TRBV9,NA,many,TRBJ2-5,CASSVSGTQETQYF,TGTGCCAGCAGCGTCTCAGGGACTCAAGAGACCCAGTACTTC
TRBV12-3/TRBV12-4,TRBD2,many,TRBJ2-2,CASRRGEVGELFF,TGTGCCAGCAGACGGGGGGAGGTCGGGGAGCTGTTTTTT
TRBV12-3/TRBV12-4,NA,many,TRBJ2-2,CASSLTGITGELFF,TGTGCCAGCAGTTTAACGGGGATCACCGGGGAGCTGTTTTTT
TRBV20-1,NA,NA,TRBJ2-5,CSARRAIQETQYF,TGCAGTGCTAGGCGGGCGATACAAGAGACCCAGTACTTC
TRBV29-1,TRBD2,many,TRBJ2-7,CSVGGAGREQYF,TGCAGCGTTGGTGGAGCGGGGCGTGAGCAGTACTTC
TRBV20-1,NA,few,TRBJ1-2,CSAEQGYGYTF,TGCAGTGCGGAACAGGGCTATGGCTACACCTTC
TRBV6-5,TRBD2,few,TRBJ2-2,CASSYFAGLAERTGELFF,TGTGCCAGCAGTTATTTCGCCGGACTAGCGGAGCGCACCGGGGAGCTGTTTTTT
TRBV5-1,TRBD2,few,TRBJ2-2,CASSPSLAGDGELFF,TGCGCCAGCAGCCCCAGTCTAGCGGGAGACGGGGAGCTGTTTTTT
TRBV3-1,NA,NA,TRBJ2-7,CASSQDGGSYYEQYF,TGTGCCAGCAGCCAAGATGGGGGCAGTTACTACGAGCAGTACTTC
TRBV28,NA,NA,TRBJ1-2,CASSFGQGLYGYTF,TGTGCCAGCAGTTTCGGACAAGGGCTATATGGCTACACCTTC
TRBV20-1,NA,few,TRBJ1-6,CSATVGSGVQNSPLHF,TGCAGTGCTACGGTGGGTTCCGGGGTACAAAATTCACCCCTCCACTTT
TRBV4-2,NA,few,TRBJ1-2,CASSQAYTPGFRYGYTF,TGTGCCAGCAGCCAAGCTTACACTCCGGGATTTCGCTATGGCTACACCTTC
TRBV5-1,TRBD2,many,TRBJ2-3,CASASGGTSTDTQYF,TGCGCCAGCGCATCGGGGGGTACTAGCACAGATACGCAGTATTTT
TRBV20-1,NA,NA,TRBJ1-1,CSARGPGILAFF,TGCAGTGCTAGAGGCCCCGGGATTTTAGCTTTCTTT
TRBV12-3/TRBV12-4,NA,medium-sized,TRBJ2-1,CASSWGTGDEQFF,TGTGCCAGCAGTTGGGGGACCGGGGATGAGCAGTTCTTC
TRBV29-1,TRBD1,many,TRBJ2-7,CSVEGATGAYEQYF,TGCAGCGTTGAAGGAGCGACAGGGGCCTACGAGCAGTACTTC
TRBV11-1,TRBD1,NA,TRBJ2-1,CASSPSLTGPDSSYNEQFF,TGTGCCAGCAGCCCGAGTTTGACAGGGCCCGACAGCTCCTACAATGAGCAGTTCTTC
TRBV5-5,NA,NA,TRBJ1-2,CASSLPGANNYGYTF,TGTGCCAGCAGCTTGCCAGGGGCCAATAACTATGGCTACACCTTC